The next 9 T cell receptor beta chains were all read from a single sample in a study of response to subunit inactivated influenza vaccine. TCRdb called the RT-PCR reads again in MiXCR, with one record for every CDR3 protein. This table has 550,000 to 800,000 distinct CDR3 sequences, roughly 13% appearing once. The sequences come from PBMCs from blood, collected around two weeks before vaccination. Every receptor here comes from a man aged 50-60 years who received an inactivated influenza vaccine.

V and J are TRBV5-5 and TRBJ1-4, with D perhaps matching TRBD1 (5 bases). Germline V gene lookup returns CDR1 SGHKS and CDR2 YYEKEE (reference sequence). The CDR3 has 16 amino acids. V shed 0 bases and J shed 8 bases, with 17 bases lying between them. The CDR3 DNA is TGTGCCAGCAGCTTGGGACAGAGAAACGATTTCGAAAAACTGTTTTTT. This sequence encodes CASSLGQRNDFEKLFF.

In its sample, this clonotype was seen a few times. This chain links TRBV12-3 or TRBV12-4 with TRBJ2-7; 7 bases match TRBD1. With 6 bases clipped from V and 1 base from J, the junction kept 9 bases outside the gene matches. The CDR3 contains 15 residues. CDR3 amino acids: CASRPTGAASYEQYF. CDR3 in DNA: TGTGCCAGCAGACCAACAGGGGCCGCATCCTACGAGCAGTACTTC.

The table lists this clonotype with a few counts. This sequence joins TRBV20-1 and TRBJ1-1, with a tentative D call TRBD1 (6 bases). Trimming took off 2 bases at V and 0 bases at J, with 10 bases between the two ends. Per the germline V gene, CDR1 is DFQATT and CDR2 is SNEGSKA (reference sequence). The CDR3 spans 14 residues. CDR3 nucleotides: TGCAGTGCTAGATTGGGACACGTGAACACTGAAGCTTTCTTT. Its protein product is CSARLGHVNTEAFF.

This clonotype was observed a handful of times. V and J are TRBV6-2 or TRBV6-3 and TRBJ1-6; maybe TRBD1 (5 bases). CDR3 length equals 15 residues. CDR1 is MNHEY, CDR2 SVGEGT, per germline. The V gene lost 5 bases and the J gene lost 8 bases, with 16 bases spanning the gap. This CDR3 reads CASSPGPTTDSPLHF. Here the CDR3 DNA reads TGTGCCAGCAGTCCGGGACCAACAACGGATTCACCCCTCCACTTT.

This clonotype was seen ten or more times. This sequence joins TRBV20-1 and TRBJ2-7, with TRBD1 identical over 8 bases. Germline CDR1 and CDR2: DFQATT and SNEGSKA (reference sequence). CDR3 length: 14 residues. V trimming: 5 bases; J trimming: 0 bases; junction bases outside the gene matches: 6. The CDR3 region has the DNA TGCAGTGCTCCCGGGACAGGCCCCTCCTACGAGCAGTACTTC. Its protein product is CSAPGTGPSYEQYF.

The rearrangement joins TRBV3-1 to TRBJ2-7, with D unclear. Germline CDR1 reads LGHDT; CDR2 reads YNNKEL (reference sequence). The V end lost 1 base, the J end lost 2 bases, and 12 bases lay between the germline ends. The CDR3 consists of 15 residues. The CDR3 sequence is CASSQAWRNTYEQYF. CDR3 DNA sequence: TGTGCCAGCAGCCAAGCCTGGAGAAACACCTACGAGCAGTACTTC.

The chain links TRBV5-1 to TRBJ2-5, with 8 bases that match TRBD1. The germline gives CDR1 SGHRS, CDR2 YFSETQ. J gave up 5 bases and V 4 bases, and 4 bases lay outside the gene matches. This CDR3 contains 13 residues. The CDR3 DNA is TGCGCCAGCAGCAGGACAGGGATGGAGACCCAGTACTTC. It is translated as CASSRTGMETQYF.

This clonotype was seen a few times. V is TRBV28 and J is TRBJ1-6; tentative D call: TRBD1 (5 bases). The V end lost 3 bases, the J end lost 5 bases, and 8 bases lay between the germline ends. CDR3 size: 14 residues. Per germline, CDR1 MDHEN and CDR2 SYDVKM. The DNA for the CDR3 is TGTGCCAGCAGTTTCGGACACCATAATTCACCCCTCCACTTT. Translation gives CASSFGHHNSPLHF.

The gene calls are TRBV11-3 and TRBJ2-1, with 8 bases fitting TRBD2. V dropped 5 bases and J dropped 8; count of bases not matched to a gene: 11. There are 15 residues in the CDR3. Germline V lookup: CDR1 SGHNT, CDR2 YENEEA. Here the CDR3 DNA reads TGTGCCAGCAGCCACGGACTGGCAGCGGGGGATGAGCAGTTCTTC. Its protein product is CASSHGLAAGDEQFF.